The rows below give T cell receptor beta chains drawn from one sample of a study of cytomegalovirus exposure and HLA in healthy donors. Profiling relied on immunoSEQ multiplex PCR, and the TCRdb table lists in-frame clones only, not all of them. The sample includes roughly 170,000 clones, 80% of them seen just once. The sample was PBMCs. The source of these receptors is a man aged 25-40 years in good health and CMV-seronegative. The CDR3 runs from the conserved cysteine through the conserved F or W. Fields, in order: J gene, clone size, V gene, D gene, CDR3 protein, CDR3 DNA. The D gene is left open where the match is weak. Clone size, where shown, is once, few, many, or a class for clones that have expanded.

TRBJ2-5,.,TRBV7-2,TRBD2,CASSPNPRLAQETQYF,TGTGCCAGCAGTCCCAACCCAAGACTAGCACAAGAGACCCAGTACTTC
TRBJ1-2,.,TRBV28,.,CASQTAAYGYTF,TGTGCCAGCCAGACAGCCGCATATGGCTACACCTTC
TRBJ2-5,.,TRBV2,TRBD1,CASSESGQGMETQYF,TGTGCCAGCAGTGAATCGGGACAGGGAATGGAGACCCAGTACTTC
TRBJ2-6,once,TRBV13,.,CASSARQVNVLTF,TGTGCCAGCAGCGCCAGACAGGTCAACGTCCTGACTTTC
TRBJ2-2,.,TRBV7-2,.,CASSLPTGELFF,TGTGCCAGCAGCCTCCCGACCGGGGAGCTGTTTTTT
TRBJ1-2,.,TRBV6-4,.,CASSPGHPTGVVGYTF,TGTGCCAGCAGCCCCGGACACCCAACAGGAGTTGTTGGCTACACCTTC
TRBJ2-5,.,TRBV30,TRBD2,CAWSLGLAGEETQYF,TGTGCCTGGAGCCTGGGACTAGCGGGGGAGGAGACCCAGTACTTC
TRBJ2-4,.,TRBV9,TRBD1,CASSAGGQLAKNIQYF,TGTGCCAGCAGCGCAGGGGGTCAATTAGCCAAAAACATTCAGTACTTC
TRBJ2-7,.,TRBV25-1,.,CASSDYLGEQYF,TGTGCCAGCAGTGACTACCTTGGCGAGCAGTACTTC
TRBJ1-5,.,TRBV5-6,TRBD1,CASSHGTGGLSNQPQHF,TGTGCCAGCAGTCACGGGACAGGGGGCTTGAGCAATCAGCCCCAGCATTTT
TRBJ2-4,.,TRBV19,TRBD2,CASSIGASGGAWNIQYF,TGTGCCAGTAGTATAGGAGCTAGCGGGGGGGCTTGGAACATTCAGTACTTC
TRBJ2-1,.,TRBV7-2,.,CASSLGLLIAGKQFF,TGTGCCAGCAGCTTGGGACTTCTCATCGCCGGAAAGCAGTTCTTC
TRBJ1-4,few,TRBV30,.,CAWGPYAGKLFF,TGTGCCTGGGGCCCCTACGCCGGGAAACTGTTTTTT
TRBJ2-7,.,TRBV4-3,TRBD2,CASSQDFGGSVYEQYF,TGCGCCAGCAGCCAAGATTTTGGCGGGAGCGTCTACGAGCAGTACTTC
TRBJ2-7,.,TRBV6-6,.,CASSRQAYEQYF,TGTGCCAGCAGTCGACAGGCCTACGAGCAGTACTTC
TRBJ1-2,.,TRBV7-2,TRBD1,CASSFSGTENYGYTF,TGTGCCAGCAGCTTCTCCGGGACAGAAAACTATGGCTACACCTTC
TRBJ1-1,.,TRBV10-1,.,CASSFGGPNTEAFF,TGCGCCAGCAGTTTTGGGGGCCCGAACACTGAAGCTTTCTTT
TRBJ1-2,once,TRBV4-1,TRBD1,CASSQEYRGLVYGYTF,TGCGCCAGCAGCCAAGAGTACAGGGGTTTGGTCTATGGCTACACCTTC
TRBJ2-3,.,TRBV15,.,CATGRDHPEGAGAGADTQYF,TGTGCCACCGGCAGAGATCATCCCGAGGGAGCGGGCGCTGGGGCAGATACGCAGTATTTT
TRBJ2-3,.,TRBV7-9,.,CASSLGGALDTQYF,TGTGCCAGCAGCCTTGGGGGCGCATTGGATACGCAGTATTTT
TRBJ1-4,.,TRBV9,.,CASSVFPQTATNEKLFF,TGTGCCAGCAGCGTATTTCCACAGACAGCAACTAATGAAAAACTGTTTTTT
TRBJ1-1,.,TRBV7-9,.,CASSSSRGEGTEAFF,TGTGCCAGCAGCTCCTCCAGGGGTGAAGGAACTGAAGCTTTCTTT
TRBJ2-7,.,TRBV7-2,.,CASSPSSYEQYF,TGTGCCAGCAGCCCGAGCTCCTACGAGCAGTACTTC